This T cell receptor (beta chain) emerged from a study of kidney transplant recipient with SARS-CoV-2 infection. A word on this clonotype: A read error may explain this, as a much larger clone is one base away.

V lost 4 bases to trimming and J lost 7 bases, with 16 bases between them. This CDR3 contains 15 residues. CDR1 and CDR2 from the germline V gene are SEHNR and FQNEAQ (reference sequence). In TCRdb, the reads were re-called with MiXCR into one record per CDR3 protein. Found here are fewer than 250,000 distinct CDR3 sequences, more than 25% of them singletons; the top ten hold 7% to 8%. The clonotype originates from a male patient between 25 and 40 years old who had COVID-19 and was a kidney transplant recipient. Some T cells here may be from the graft donor. Source: a blood sample, taken at baseline and between days 110 and 120 from a kidney transplant recipient. The chain recombines TRBV7-9 with TRBJ2-2; D is possibly TRBD1 (6 bases). The CDR3 bases are TGTGCCAGCAGCTCTCGAGTTACAGGGATCGGGGAGCTGTTTTTT. Protein: CASSSRVTGIGELFF.